The source of this TCR beta chain is a study of blood T cells in healthy people across ages. General observations from the study: There were more naive CD4+ cells and higher diversity in long-lived donors than in aged donors. Not knowing donor CMV status may have confounded expanded clonotype changes.

V was shortened by 0 bases and J by 7 bases, with 13 bases between the two germline ends. The CDR3 consists of 14 residues. Germline V lookup: CDR1 DFQATT, CDR2 SNEGSKA (reference sequence). A remark on this clonotype: The antigen remains undetermined.

The amount of total RNA extracted per sample was at least 5.5 micrograms. The authors ran a second PCR of 7 to 11 cycles using a sample-barcoded 5' primer and a J-beta primer mix. One entry per CDR3 protein results from TCRdb running MiXCR on the 5' RACE reads. Here the sample spans about 760,000 distinct CDR3 sequences, roughly 50% being singletons. The sequenced material came from blood. V usage is TRBV20-1 and J usage is TRBJ1-5, with a tentative D call TRBD1 (5 bases). The receptor's source is a man aged 35-49 years in good health. The CDR3 region is CSARETVREQPQHF. In DNA form, the CDR3 reads TGCAGTGCTAGAGAGACGGTCAGGGAACAGCCCCAGCATTTT.